The 17 T cell receptor beta chains presented below share a single source sample, sequenced in a study of regulatory T cells in long-lasting Graves disease. iRepertoire HTBI primers and Arm-PCR of CDR3 regions built TCR beta libraries. TCRdb used MiXCR to reprocess the multiplex PCR reads, holding one entry per CDR3 protein. Among 400,000 to 550,000 distinct CDR3 sequences, approximately 16% were seen once, and the ten largest hold around 10%. Time point indicated: newly diagnosed GD, antithyroid drugs for less than 3 months. PBMC RNA was the source of the TCR library. The data also belong to a second study, concerning T cells in Graves' hyperthyroidism and ophthalmopathy.

This specimen consisted of peripheral blood mononuclear cells (PBMCs), obtained at new diagnosis, from a patient treated with antithyroid drugs. Receptors were obtained from a young woman with Graves disease.

This clonotype was counted a few times. This chain joins TRBV19 and TRBJ1-1, with 11 bases aligning to TRBD1. The CDR3 is 14 residues long. The V gene's germline CDR1 is LNHDA and CDR2 SQIVND (reference sequence). V shed 4 bases, J shed 8 bases, and the junction held 6 bases outside the gene matches. CDR3 residues: CASSTYRTGGEAFF. The CDR3 coding sequence is TGTGCCAGTAGTACCTATCGGACAGGGGGCGAAGCTTTCTTT.

This clonotype was seen a few times. The rearrangement links TRBV4-1 to TRBJ1-5, with D unresolved. Germline V gene lookup returns CDR1 MGHRA and CDR2 YSYEKL. The CDR3 has 14 residues. Trimming removed 4 bases from V and 7 bases from J, with 14 bases in between. The CDR3 DNA reads TGCGCCAGCAGCCCCCTTTTGATCGAGCAGCCCCAGCATTTT. The encoded protein is CASSPLLIEQPQHF.

Of note for this clonotype: Just one base apart from a much larger clone, this may be a read error. The chain joins TRBV7-9 to TRBJ1-1; D gene unclear. CDR1 is SEHNR and CDR2 is FQNEAQ in the germline V gene (reference sequence). The CDR3 covers 15 residues. Here the CDR3 reads CASSLKAGRYTEDFF. The CDR3 nucleotides are TGTGCCAGCAGCCTCAAAGCCGGACGGTACACTGAAGATTTCTTT.

This clonotype was counted only a few times. The chain links TRBV12-3 or TRBV12-4 to TRBJ2-1; D is undetermined. V lost 5 bases and J 0 bases, leaving 11 bases between the germline ends. The CDR3 loop spans 15 amino acids. Here the CDR3 DNA reads TGTGCCAGCAGTCACTCGACTGGCTCCTACAATGAGCAGTTCTTC. Encoded protein: CASSHSTGSYNEQFF.

This clonotype came up many times. The chain couples TRBV2 to TRBJ2-5, with D possibly matching TRBD1 (6 bases). Trimming left V 3 bases short and J 1 base short, with 9 bases between. This CDR3 is 14 amino acids long. CDR1 is SNHLY and CDR2 is FYNNEI in the germline V gene. The CDR3 loop reads CASSDDRSQETQYF. The CDR3 DNA follows: TGTGCCAGCAGTGATGACAGGTCCCAAGAGACCCAGTACTTC.

This clonotype was detected many times. The gene calls are TRBV27 and TRBJ2-1; 15 nucleotides line up with TRBD2. Germline CDR1 MNHEY, CDR2 SMNVEV (reference sequence). There are 15 residues in the CDR3. Trimming at V came to 2 bases and at J to 10 bases, leaving 3 bases not matched to a gene. The DNA of the CDR3 is TGTGCCAGCAGTTTAAGGACTAGCGGGAGGGCCGAGCAGTTCTTC. Protein sequence: CASSLRTSGRAEQFF.

This clonotype was picked up many times. The V call is TRBV5-6, the J call TRBJ1-6, with TRBD1 matching over 12 bases. The CDR3 runs 14 residues. Germline assignment: CDR1 SGHDT and CDR2 YYEEEE. The V gene end was trimmed by 3 bases and the J gene end by 11 bases; junction bases not matched to a gene: 3. CDR3 region: CASSWDRGLTPLHF. The CDR3 DNA is TGTGCCAGCAGCTGGGACAGGGGGCTGACACCCCTCCACTTT.

This clonotype was seen repeatedly, ten times or more. The V gene is TRBV27, the J gene TRBJ2-3; D unclear. From germline, CDR1 is MNHEY and CDR2 SMNVEV (reference sequence). The CDR3 consists of 17 residues. V lost 3 bases and J 10 bases, leaving 26 bases between the germline ends. The CDR3 here is CASSLGNVRTPLYAQYF. DNA for the CDR3: TGTGCCAGCAGTTTGGGGAACGTCAGGACCCCCTTATATGCGCAGTATTTT.

V gene TRBV27 combines with J gene TRBJ2-3, with TRBD2 identical over 7 bases. Germline V gives CDR1 MNHEY, CDR2 SMNVEV (reference sequence). Losses at the gene ends were 5 bases for V and 2 bases for J; bases not matched to a gene: 4. The CDR3 covers 14 residues. DNA for the CDR3: TGTGCCAGCAGTCCAGGGACTATCACAGATACGCAGTATTTT. It codes for CASSPGTITDTQYF.

The table lists this clonotype with many counts. The chain uses TRBV6-1 and TRBJ2-7, with 13 positions matching TRBD2. Trimming removed 8 bases from V and 0 bases from J; junction bases left unmatched: 4. Per germline, CDR1 MNHNS and CDR2 SASEGT. CDR3 length: 15 residues. DNA for the CDR3: TGTGCCAGCGAGGGACTAGCGGGATCCTCCTACGAGCAGTACTTC. This translates into CASEGLAGSSYEQYF.

The sample holds many counts of this clonotype. This chain uses TRBV5-1 with TRBJ2-3; TRBD2 is a possible D gene (5 bases). Germline V gene lookup returns CDR1 SGHRS and CDR2 YFSETQ. There are 16 residues in the CDR3. The V end was cut by 0 bases, the J end by 0 bases, with 11 bases between. This CDR3 reads CASSLEAGTSTDTQYF. CDR3 nucleotides: TGCGCCAGCAGCTTGGAGGCGGGTACTAGCACAGATACGCAGTATTTT.

In its sample, this clonotype was seen many times. V usage is TRBV7-2 and J usage is TRBJ2-7, with TRBD2 matching 10 bases. This CDR3 has 16 residues. Looked up from germline, CDR1 is SGHTA and CDR2 is FQGNSA. The V segment lost 4 bases and the J segment 4 bases; nucleotides outside the gene matches: 10. The CDR3 nucleotides are TGTGCCAGCAGCTACCCCCGGACTAGCGGAGCTTACGAGCAGTACTTC. It codes for CASSYPRTSGAYEQYF.

The sample holds many counts of this clonotype. V and J are TRBV9 and TRBJ2-3; D might be TRBD1 (5 bases). From germline, CDR1 is SGDLS and CDR2 YYNGEE. The CDR3 is made up of 14 amino acids. The V end was cut by 2 bases, the J end by 2 bases, with 9 bases between. The CDR3: CASSVDSITDTQYF. CDR3 nucleotide sequence: TGTGCCAGCAGCGTCGACAGTATCACAGATACGCAGTATTTT. The full variable domain, in which reference TRBV9 and TRBJ2-3 provide the parts outside the CDR3, is DSGVTQTPKHLITATGQRVTLRCSPRSGDLSVYWYQQSLDQGLQFLIQYYNGEERAKGNILERFSAQQFPDLHSELNLSSLELGDSALYFCASSVDSITDTQYFGPGTRLTVL.

This clonotype was found a few times. This chain uses TRBV13 with TRBJ2-1; 12 bases fit TRBD1. CDR1 is PRHDT and CDR2 is FYEKMQ in the germline V gene (reference sequence). There are 16 residues in the CDR3. Unmatched junction bases numbered 11, after V lost 5 bases and J lost 9 bases. CDR3 sequence (DNA): TGTGCCAGCAGCGCCGACCGGGACAGGGGGCAAGGTGAGCAGTTCTTC. This gives the protein CASSADRDRGQGEQFF. The variable domain in full, with the rest retrieved from reference TRBV13 and TRBJ2-1, is AAGVIQSPRHLIKEKRETATLKCYPIPRHDTVYWYQQGPGQDPQFLISFYEKMQSDKGSIPDRFSAQQFSDYHSELNMSSLELGDSALYFCASSADRDRGQGEQFFGPGTRLTVL.

Remarks on this clonotype: This may come from a read error, since a much larger clone is one base off. The chain is built from TRBV11-2 and TRBJ2-7; weak D call: TRBD2 (6 bases). Per germline, CDR1 SGHAT and CDR2 FQNNGV. The CDR3 consists of 15 residues. The CDR3 DNA reads as TGTGCCAGCAGCTTTAGCGAGGGACTTAACTACGAGCAGTCCTTC. Translated, it gives CASSFSEGLNYEQSF.

This clonotype was counted ten times or more. V and J are TRBV6-1 and TRBJ2-7; D is possibly TRBD2 (5 bases). This CDR3 comprises 15 residues. V was shortened by 7 bases and J by 2 bases, with 18 bases between the two germline ends. Germline-derived CDR1 and CDR2 are MNHNS and SASEGT. CDR3 region: CASTREGTLAYEQYF. In nucleotides, the CDR3 is TGTGCCAGCACCAGAGAGGGAACACTAGCCTACGAGCAGTACTTC.

In its sample, this clonotype was seen a few times. This rearrangement joins TRBV5-5 to TRBJ1-1; D gene unclear. Germline V gene sequence: CDR1 SGHKS, CDR2 YYEKEE (reference sequence). This CDR3 is 15 amino acids long. V lost 1 base to trimming and J lost 1 base, with 11 bases between them. The CDR3, as DNA: TGTGCCAGCAGCTTGAGGAGCCACAAGAACACTGAAGCTTTCTTT. Protein product: CASSLRSHKNTEAFF.